The rows below give T cell receptor beta chains drawn from one sample of a study of OX40 agonist ivuxolimab in advanced cancers. Data came from immunoSEQ multiplex PCR; TCRdb stores just in-frame clones and leaves some out. The table includes 70,000 to 80,000 clones, 88% detected once. Source: CD4+ or CD8+ T cells sorted from blood, taken in a trial of the OX40 agonist ivuxolimab. These receptors were collected from an adult with an advanced solid tumor such as melanoma, head and neck, liver or kidney cancer. Both conserved end residues are part of each CDR3. Clone size appears in some rows only: once, few, many, or a class for an expanded clone.

len: 15; v_gene: TRBV5-1; abundance: -; CDR3aa: CASRLAGAPGNEQFF
len: 11; v_gene: TRBV20-1; abundance: -; CDR3aa: CSAILLASQYF
len: 14; v_gene: TRBV5-5; abundance: -; CDR3aa: CASSLGGPGQPQHF
len: 15; v_gene: TRBV15; abundance: -; CDR3aa: CATSRPGTGSYEQYF
len: 15; v_gene: TRBV11-3; abundance: -; CDR3aa: CASSLAGGPGETQYF
len: 14; v_gene: TRBV6-1; abundance: -; CDR3aa: CASKKGALTYEQYF
len: 16; v_gene: TRBV7-9; abundance: -; CDR3aa: CASSQLRDRGSYEQYF
len: 13; v_gene: TRBV4-3; abundance: -; CDR3aa: CASSQGGPETQYF
len: 15; v_gene: TRBV7-9; abundance: -; CDR3aa: CASSLEGALDTEAFF
len: 14; v_gene: TRBV7-2; abundance: -; CDR3aa: CASSLRPSNEKLFF
len: 15; v_gene: TRBV28; abundance: -; CDR3aa: CASSFLSMPTDTQYF
len: 15; v_gene: TRBV7-7; abundance: -; CDR3aa: CASSFGRAMTYEQYF
len: 20; v_gene: TRBV7-3; abundance: -; CDR3aa: CASSLSLGSGLAANTGELFF
len: 16; v_gene: TRBV5-5; abundance: -; CDR3aa: CASSLAGGQLNTEAFF
len: 15; v_gene: TRBV28; abundance: -; CDR3aa: CASSPGDRGSEKLFF
len: 16; v_gene: TRBV7-6; abundance: -; CDR3aa: CASSLATVSGANVLTF
len: 14; v_gene: TRBV28; abundance: few; CDR3aa: CASSITGGASRAFF
len: 15; v_gene: TRBV2; abundance: -; CDR3aa: CASSGAGGRQETQYF
len: 17; v_gene: TRBV5-4; abundance: -; CDR3aa: CASSLEAGGFGANVLTF
len: 15; v_gene: TRBV18; abundance: -; CDR3aa: CASSTDQVGGTEAFF
len: 13; v_gene: TRBV2; abundance: -; CDR3aa: CASSGGQGVKAFF
len: 14; v_gene: TRBV6-6; abundance: -; CDR3aa: CASSPGPGFYEQYF
len: 15; v_gene: TRBV7-3; abundance: few; CDR3aa: CASSPGTSGGNTQYF
len: 15; v_gene: TRBV18; abundance: -; CDR3aa: CASSPRQDSNTEAFF
len: 16; v_gene: TRBV13; abundance: -; CDR3aa: CASSLVGGRAPDTQYF
len: 13; v_gene: TRBV28; abundance: -; CDR3aa: CASSPVVGYGYTF
len: 17; v_gene: TRBV18; abundance: few; CDR3aa: CASSNRLAGPDGDEQYF
len: 13; v_gene: TRBV30; abundance: once; CDR3aa: CAWHPFTGNTIYF
len: 16; v_gene: TRBV19; abundance: -; CDR3aa: CASSFTTGVAKNIQYF
len: 16; v_gene: TRBV29-1; abundance: -; CDR3aa: CSVEDFGPGGRDTQYF
len: 15; v_gene: TRBV6-1; abundance: -; CDR3aa: CASSQTQGASYEQYF
len: 15; v_gene: TRBV9; abundance: -; CDR3aa: CASSDRHSSGNTIYF
len: 13; v_gene: TRBV28; abundance: -; CDR3aa: CASSPRGNTEAFF
len: 14; v_gene: TRBV7-2; abundance: -; CDR3aa: CASSWGQGNKGYTF
len: 15; v_gene: TRBV11-1; abundance: -; CDR3aa: CASSLRRAGANVLTF
len: 18; v_gene: TRBV21-1; abundance: -; CDR3aa: CASSKGWAGHDSNQPQHF
len: 15; v_gene: TRBV5-5; abundance: -; CDR3aa: CASSLNTGSRYEQFF
len: 17; v_gene: TRBV5-1; abundance: -; CDR3aa: CASSPGLAGGPGDTQYF
len: 16; v_gene: TRBV19; abundance: -; CDR3aa: CASSMGNRGLNYGYTF
len: 16; v_gene: TRBV5-4; abundance: -; CDR3aa: CASSWEPGTGGYGYTF
len: 15; v_gene: TRBV5-3; abundance: -; CDR3aa: CASSLKTGAIETQYF
len: 22; v_gene: TRBV10-3; abundance: -; CDR3aa: CAIRVGPKTGVNGNGSVPEAFF
len: 16; v_gene: TRBV30; abundance: -; CDR3aa: CAWKSRQGGMGTEAFF
len: 14; v_gene: TRBV6-6; abundance: -; CDR3aa: CASSYSGDFSEQYF
len: 14; v_gene: TRBV19; abundance: once; CDR3aa: CASRPTGESAEAFF